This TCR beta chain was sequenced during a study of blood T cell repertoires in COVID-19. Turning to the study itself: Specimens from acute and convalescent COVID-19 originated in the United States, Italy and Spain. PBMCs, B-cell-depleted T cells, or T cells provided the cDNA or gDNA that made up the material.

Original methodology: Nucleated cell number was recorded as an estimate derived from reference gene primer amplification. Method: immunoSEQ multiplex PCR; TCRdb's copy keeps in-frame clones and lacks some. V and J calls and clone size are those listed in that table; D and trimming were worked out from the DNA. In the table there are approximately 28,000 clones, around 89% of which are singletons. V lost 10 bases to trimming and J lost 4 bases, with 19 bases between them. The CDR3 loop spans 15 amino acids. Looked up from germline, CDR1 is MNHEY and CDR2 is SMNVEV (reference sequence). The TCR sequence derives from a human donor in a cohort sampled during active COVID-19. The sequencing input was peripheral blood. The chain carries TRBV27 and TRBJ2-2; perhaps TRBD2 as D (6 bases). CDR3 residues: CATSPPGGSTGELFF. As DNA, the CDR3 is TGTGCCACCTCACCGCCAGGAGGGAGCACCGGGGAGCTGTTTTTT.